Below, 8 T cell receptor beta chains from the same sample are listed, as sequenced in a study of chemoradiotherapy in HPV16-positive cancers. Generated by immunoSEQ multiplex PCR, the TCRdb table keeps only in-frame clones and is missing some. The sample lists more than 30,000 clones, approximately 90% occurring once. This sample comprised blood, obtained from a patient who underwent chemoradiotherapy. The receptors derive from a human donor with HPV-associated anogenital cancer.

The chain joins TRBV9 to TRBJ2-5, with D possibly TRBD2 on 6 matching bases. Trimming left V 2 bases short and J 6 bases short, with 11 bases between. This CDR3 spans 13 amino acids. Germline V gene data show CDR1 as SGDLS and CDR2 as YYNGEE. This CDR3 reads CASSVDGRQTQYF. The CDR3 nucleotides read TGTGCCAGCAGCGTTGACGGGAGACAGACCCAGTACTTC.

The rearrangement links TRBV5-1 to TRBJ2-1; no clear D. The CDR3 is 13 amino acids. The germline V and J ends were trimmed by 1 base and 5 bases, with 7 bases remaining between them. CDR1 SGHRS and CDR2 YFSETQ come from the germline V gene. The CDR3 spells CASSLTADNEQFF. DNA of the CDR3: TGCGCCAGCAGCTTGACAGCCGACAATGAGCAGTTCTTC. The variable domain in full, completed from reference TRBV5-1 and TRBJ2-1, reads KAGVTQTPRYLIKTRGQQVTLSCSPISGHRSVSWYQQTPGQGLQFLFEYFSETQRNKGNFPGRFSGRQFSNSRSEMNVSTLELGDSALYLCASSLTADNEQFFGPGTRLTVL.

V usage is TRBV7-2 and J usage is TRBJ2-5; D is perhaps TRBD1 or TRBD2 (5 bases each). CDR3 length equals 14 residues. Trimming stripped 5 bases from V and 5 bases from J, with 15 bases between. Germline loops: CDR1 SGHTA, CDR2 FQGNSA. The chain's CDR3 is CASSQPGQRETQYF. CDR3 in DNA: TGTGCCAGCAGCCAACCGGGGCAGCGGGAGACCCAGTACTTC.

This chain uses TRBV27 with TRBJ2-1; 8 bases match TRBD1. V was clipped by 4 bases and J by 8 bases; unmatched bases: 7. Germline-derived CDR1 and CDR2 are MNHEY and SMNVEV (reference sequence). The CDR3 totals 14 residues. The CDR3 DNA reads TGTGCCAGCAGTTCCCAGGGGACAGGACATGAGCAGTTCTTC. Amino acids: CASSSQGTGHEQFF.

As DNA, the CDR3 is TGTGCCAGTAGGCGGGACAGCAACACCGGGGAGCTGTTTTTT. Amino acid sequence: CASRRDSNTGELFF. The chain is built from TRBV19 and TRBJ2-2, with a tentative D call TRBD1 (7 bases). Trimming removed 6 bases at V and 2 bases at J, with 10 bases between. CDR1 is LNHDA, CDR2 SQIVND, per germline (reference sequence). The CDR3 runs 14 residues.

The gene calls are TRBV7-3 and TRBJ2-1, with D perhaps matching TRBD2 (5 bases). The length of the CDR3 is 17 residues. CDR1 SGHTA and CDR2 FQGTGA come from the germline V gene. V was clipped by 2 bases and J by 0 bases, with 14 bases between them. The CDR3: CASSLFGEYGSYNEQFF. DNA for the CDR3: TGTGCCAGCAGCTTATTCGGGGAGTATGGCTCCTACAATGAGCAGTTCTTC.

This chain uses TRBV30 with TRBJ2-5; TRBD2 agrees at 8 bases. The CDR3 is 14 amino acids. CDR1 and CDR2 (germline): GTSNPN, SVGIG (reference sequence). V shed 4 bases and J 5 bases; nucleotides not matched to a gene: 9. The CDR3 reads CAWNLRAGVETQYF. Written as DNA, the CDR3 is TGTGCCTGGAATCTTAGAGCGGGAGTGGAGACCCAGTACTTC.

V is TRBV4-3 and J is TRBJ2-1; 13 nucleotides match TRBD2. The V segment lost 4 bases and the J segment 6 bases; nucleotides outside the gene matches: 3. Looked up from germline, CDR1 is LGHNA and CDR2 is YSLEER. CDR3 size: 15 residues. The CDR3 DNA sequence: TGCGCCAGCAGCCTTACTAGCGGGAGGGGCAATGAGCAGTTCTTC. Protein sequence: CASSLTSGRGNEQFF.